The sequence of this T cell receptor beta chain was determined in a study of T cell changes during pregnancy in multiple sclerosis. Assay: immunoSEQ multiplex PCR; the TCRdb copy retains only in-frame clones and omits some. The sample has under 90,000 clones, about 92% seen once. This TCR derives from a female donor in good health, enrolled as a control in a pregnancy study. Sequencing was performed on peripheral blood, taken in the second trimester of pregnancy.

DNA for the CDR3: TGCAGCGTTCGTGGTGCGGTGAGCTCCTACAATGAGCAGTTCTTC. Translated, it gives CSVRGAVSSYNEQFF. The V call is TRBV29-1, the J call TRBJ2-1; D gene unclear. V was pared by 5 bases and J by 0 bases, with 14 bases between. This CDR3 contains 15 residues. Looked up from germline, CDR1 is SQVTM and CDR2 is ANQGSEA.